The present T cell receptor (beta chain) was sequenced within a study of cytomegalovirus exposure and HLA in healthy donors. Germline CDR1 is SGHNT and CDR2 is YENEEA. Trimming took off 1 base at V and 4 bases at J, with 16 bases between the two ends. The CDR3 consists of 16 residues. The PCR used 60 Vbeta and 13 Jbeta primers. Under the authors' procedure: The count from a later analysis was some 83 million unique TCR beta chains, 9 million to 12 million of them shared. Here immunoSEQ multiplex PCR was the method, and the copy in TCRdb shows in-frame clones only, minus some. V and J calls and clone size are those listed in that table; D and trimming were worked out from the DNA. The table includes approximately 110,000 clones, approximately 80% detected once.

The receptor's source is a man aged 45-65 years in good health and CMV-seronegative. Sequencing was carried out using PBMCs. The chain employs TRBV11-3 and TRBJ2-5; D unresolved. The chain's CDR3 is CASSLGQPNGGETQYF. DNA for the CDR3: TGTGCCAGCAGCTTAGGGCAGCCTAATGGCGGAGAGACCCAGTACTTC.